This T cell receptor beta chain is from a study of naive and memory T cell subsets. Two oligonucleotides, mixed equimolar, formed the beta constant-region primer covering TRBC1 and TRBC2. Ligated cDNA was amplified by four rounds of PCR with nested alpha and beta constant-region primers and SP2. TCRdb ran MiXCR on the UMI-ligation and nested PCR reads and lists one entry per CDR3 protein. The sample records under 150,000 distinct CDR3 sequences, about 20% being singletons. Regarding this clonotype: Its specificity is not known.

Cells stained for CD3, CD4, CD8, CD45RA, CD27 and viability were sorted into four CD45RA/CD27 subsets. The CDR3 has 13 amino acids. Germline V gives CDR1 SGHRS, CDR2 YFSETQ. V gave up 0 bases and J gave up 8 bases, with 9 bases separating them. Regarding the study as a whole: Possibly reflecting memory cells re-expressing CD45RA, a few larger clonotypes occurred in naive repertoires, especially CD8. No ground truth validated the naive and memory repertoire findings.

Sample: naive CD8+ T cells from blood. This TCR was recovered from a human donor in good health. The chain couples TRBV5-1 to TRBJ2-1, with D possibly being TRBD1 (6 bases). CDR3 amino acids: CASSLVGQYEQFF. CDR3 coding DNA: TGCGCCAGCAGCTTGGTAGGACAGTATGAGCAGTTCTTC.